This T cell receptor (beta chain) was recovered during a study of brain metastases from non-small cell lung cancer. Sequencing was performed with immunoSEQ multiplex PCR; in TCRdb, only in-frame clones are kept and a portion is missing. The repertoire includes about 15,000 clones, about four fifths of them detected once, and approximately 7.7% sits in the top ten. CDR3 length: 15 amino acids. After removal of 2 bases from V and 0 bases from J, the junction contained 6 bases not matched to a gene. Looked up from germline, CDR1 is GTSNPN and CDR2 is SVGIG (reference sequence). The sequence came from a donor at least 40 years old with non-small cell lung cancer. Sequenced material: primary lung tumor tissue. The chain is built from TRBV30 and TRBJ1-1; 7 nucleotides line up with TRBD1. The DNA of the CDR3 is TGTGCCTGGAGTCCCTTGGACAGGCTGAACACTGAAGCTTTCTTT. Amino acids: CAWSPLDRLNTEAFF.